This T cell receptor beta chain was observed in a study of technical replicates of blood from four donors. Germline V lookup: CDR1 MNHEY, CDR2 SVGAGI. V shed 5 bases and J 14 bases; nucleotides not matched to a gene: 6. The CDR3 contains 11 residues. Only in-frame clones appear in the TCRdb table, and some are missing; sequencing was by immunoSEQ multiplex PCR. The sample has around 74,000 clones, 70% to 90% seen once. This receptor was identified in a human donor in good health. Some clones in this sample may be carry-over from other donors' samples. Sequenced sample: PBMCs. The chain joins TRBV6-5 to TRBJ2-1, with 7 nucleotides matching TRBD2. The chain's CDR3 is CASSMGGREFF. The CDR3 bases are TGTGCCAGCAGTATGGGGGGGAGGGAGTTCTTC.